This T cell receptor beta chain was sequenced in a study of T cell responses to AZD1222 COVID-19 vaccine. Second doses at about 4 or about 12 weeks were pooled. Study outcomes and limitations: Repertoire samples came only from after the peak T cell response. Across spike, vaccine-associated CD4 TCRs were found, dominant at 160-218 and 743-854. Unmutated variant regions are reportedly the target of nearly half of TCRs that are spike-specific.

Repertoires were generated with immunoSEQ multiplex PCR, while TCRdb's copy carries only in-frame clones and drops some. The data show approximately 140,000 clones, with approximately 91% seen just once and around 3.8% held by the top ten. The CDR3 length is 14 residues. Germline V lookup: CDR1 LNHNV, CDR2 YYDKDF (reference sequence). V lost 3 bases and J lost 2, with 8 bases in between. Only one count was recorded for this clone. Its target is not known. Sequenced material: peripheral blood, taken 28 days after the second AZD1222 dose. The TCR originated in an adult who received the AZD1222 COVID-19 vaccine. The V and J genes are TRBV15 and TRBJ1-5; D is possibly TRBD1 (5 bases). The DNA for the CDR3 is TGTGCCACCAGCAGTGGGGGGGGCAATCAGCCCCAGCATTTT. Its translation is CATSSGGGNQPQHF.